This is a list of T cell receptor beta chains from one sample in a study of blood T cell repertoires in COVID-19. Measured with immunoSEQ multiplex PCR; TCRdb has only the in-frame clones, and not every one. The sample comprises tens of thousands of clones, about nine tenths of which are singletons, and 1.6% rests with the top ten. Sequenced: peripheral blood. These receptors were taken from a man in his 60s with acute or convalescent COVID-19. Each CDR3 is given with its conserved first and last residue. The D gene is left open where the match is weak. Clone sizes are given selectively: once, few, many, or a class where the clone is expanded.

V	size	J	D	DNA	CDR3
TRBV5-1	NA	TRBJ1-2	NA	TGCGCCAGCAGCTTGGACGGCAGGGGATCCTCTGCCCTCTATGGCTACACCTTC	CASSLDGRGSSALYGYTF
TRBV28	once	TRBJ1-3	NA	TGTGCCAGCAGTACTCGAATAAGCTCTGGAAACACCATATATTTT	CASSTRISSGNTIYF
TRBV10-2	NA	TRBJ1-1	NA	TGCGCCAGCAGTGAGTCGTTTGGGCAGGGGAGTGGAGCTTTCTTT	CASSESFGQGSGAFF
TRBV6-1	NA	TRBJ2-2	NA	TGTGCCAGCAGAGAACTAACAGGGTCGGACACCGGGGAGCTGTTTTTT	CASRELTGSDTGELFF
TRBV3-1/TRBV3-2	NA	TRBJ2-2	NA	TGTGCCAGCAGCCTAGTGGCCGGGGAGCTGTTTTTT	CASSLVAGELFF
TRBV19	NA	TRBJ2-2	TRBD1	TGTGCCAGTACGGGCCAGGGGGCCAGGGAGCTGTTTTTT	CASTGQGARELFF
TRBV19	NA	TRBJ2-1	TRBD2	TGTGCCAGTAGTATACCCCGGACTAGCGGGGTCCGTGGTGAGCAGTTCTTC	CASSIPRTSGVRGEQFF
TRBV5-1	NA	TRBJ2-1	TRBD1	TGCGCCAGCAGCTTGGGGGACAGGGGACACAATGAGCAGTTCTTC	CASSLGDRGHNEQFF
TRBV9	NA	TRBJ1-6	TRBD1	TGTGCCAGCAGCGAAAGGACAGGGGGCGGTCGACCCCTCCACTTT	CASSERTGGGRPLHF
TRBV12-5	NA	TRBJ2-1	NA	TGTGCTAGTGGTTTGCGCGATGAGCAGTTCTTC	CASGLRDEQFF
TRBV27	few	TRBJ1-1	TRBD1	TGTGCCAGCAATACTATAACAGGGGTTGGAGTTTCTGGTGAAGCTTTCTTT	CASNTITGVGVSGEAFF
TRBV5-1	NA	TRBJ2-1	TRBD1	TGCGCCAGCAGCCCTCCGACAGGGGCCTACAATGAGCAGTTCTTC	CASSPPTGAYNEQFF
TRBV10-1	NA	TRBJ2-7	NA	TGCGCCAGCAGTGAAGGACTCCCGTCCGAGCAGTACTTC	CASSEGLPSEQYF
TRBV18	NA	TRBJ1-2	NA	TGTGCCAGCTCACCGTATAAAGAGTACTATGGCTACACCTTC	CASSPYKEYYGYTF
TRBV28	NA	TRBJ1-2	NA	TGTGCCAGCAGACGTCGGGGGGGCGTTTATGGCTACACCTTC	CASRRRGGVYGYTF
TRBV19	NA	TRBJ1-1	NA	TGTGCCAGTACAACTTCAGCGGACACTGAAGCTTTCTTT	CASTTSADTEAFF
TRBV7-9	NA	TRBJ1-4	NA	TGTGCCAGCAGCCCTTGGGGCAGTGAAAAACTGTTTTTT	CASSPWGSEKLFF
TRBV3-1/TRBV3-2	NA	TRBJ1-1	NA	TGTGCCAGCAGCAAATCCGGGACTATGCACACTGAAGCTTTCTTT	CASSKSGTMHTEAFF
TRBV30	NA	TRBJ1-6	NA	TGTGCCTGGAGTGCGGCAGGGCTAAGGAATTCACCCCTCCACTTT	CAWSAAGLRNSPLHF
TRBV18	NA	TRBJ2-7	TRBD1	TGTGCCAGCTCACAATCAGGGGGCTACTACGAGCAGTACTTC	CASSQSGGYYEQYF
TRBV5-1	few	TRBJ1-2	TRBD1	TGCGCCAGCAGCCCCAGGACAGGGGAAAGGGGCTATGGCTACACCTTC	CASSPRTGERGYGYTF
TRBV2	once	TRBJ2-7	NA	TGTGCCAGCATGCGTGAGGGATACGAGCAGTACTTC	CASMREGYEQYF
TRBV19	once	TRBJ1-5	NA	TGTGCCAGCGAATACAGTTACAATCAGCCCCAGCATTTT	CASEYSYNQPQHF
TRBV5-1	NA	TRBJ2-2	TRBD1	TGCGCCAGCAGCTTCGGGACAGGGATGACCGGGGAGCTGTTTTTT	CASSFGTGMTGELFF
TRBV2	NA	TRBJ1-1	NA	TGTGCCGGAACCAGGCGTAACACTGAAGCTTTCTTT	CAGTRRNTEAFF